The 21 T cell receptor beta chains in this list originate from one sample, sequenced in a study of metastatic and nonmetastatic thyroid tumors. Thyroid surgery took place with no prior treatment in any patient. Via MiXCR, TCRdb re-called the PCR reads. Of approximately 5,000 clones in the sample, more than 35% were seen once. Sequenced: tumor tissue. All receptors come from a male donor with papillary thyroid cancer or a benign thyroid nodule (not recorded which). Some clones in this sample may be carry-over from other donors' samples.

The chain recombines TRBV9 with TRBJ1-1; TRBD1 might be the D (5 bases). From germline, CDR1 is SGDLS and CDR2 YYNGEE. Trimming cost V 2 bases and J 3 bases, with 11 bases left between them. The CDR3 sequence is 14 residues long. The CDR3 region is CASSVRDADTEAFF. The CDR3 region has the DNA TGTGCCAGCAGCGTCAGGGACGCAGACACTGAAGCTTTCTTT. Combining the CDR3 with reference TRBV9 and TRBJ1-1 gives the whole variable domain DSGVTQTPKHLITATGQRVTLRCSPRSGDLSVYWYQQSLDQGLQFLIQYYNGEERAKGNILERFSAQQFPDLHSELNLSSLELGDSALYFCASSVRDADTEAFFGQGTRLTVV.

V is TRBV6-2 or TRBV6-3 and J is TRBJ2-1; weak D call: TRBD2 (5 bases). V lost 8 bases and J lost 5, with 13 bases in between. Germline V gene lookup returns CDR1 MNHEY and CDR2 SVGEGT. CDR3 length: 13 amino acids. The CDR3 is CASGLNENNEQFF. The CDR3 coding sequence is TGTGCCAGCGGACTTAACGAAAACAATGAGCAGTTCTTC.

The rearrangement uses TRBV28 and TRBJ1-3, with no clear D. This CDR3 has 15 amino acids. The germline V gene encodes CDR1 MDHEN and CDR2 SYDVKM. The germline V and J ends were trimmed by 4 bases and 2 bases, with 12 bases remaining between them. For the CDR3, the DNA is TGTGCCAGCAGTTCCTCTCCCACCGCTGGAAACACCATATATTTT. This translates into CASSSSPTAGNTIYF.

By sample fraction, this clone is large. The chain carries TRBV7-3 and TRBJ2-5; D is perhaps TRBD1 (5 bases). CDR1 and CDR2 from the germline V gene are SGHTA and FQGTGA. This CDR3 region has 15 residues. The V gene lost 0 bases and the J gene lost 1 base, with 9 bases spanning the gap. CDR3 amino acids: CASSLTQAPQETQYF. CDR3 in DNA: TGTGCCAGCAGCTTAACACAGGCACCCCAAGAGACCCAGTACTTC.

This clone was seen at least ten times. Here the CDR3 reads CASSLKFTGIYEQYF. The CDR3 nucleotides are TGTGCCAGCAGTTTAAAATTTACAGGGATCTACGAGCAGTACTTC. This chain links TRBV28 with TRBJ2-7, with D possibly matching TRBD1 (6 bases). Germline-derived CDR1 and CDR2 are MDHEN and SYDVKM. This CDR3 is 15 amino acids long. V lost 2 bases and J lost 3, with 14 bases in between. The full variable domain, rest sourced from reference TRBV28 and TRBJ2-7, is DVKVTQSSRYLVKRTGEKVFLECVQDMDHENMFWYRQDPGLGLRLIYFSYDVKMKEKGDIPEGYSVSREKKERFSLILESASTNQTSMYLCASSLKFTGIYEQYFGPGTRLTVT.

This clone has only a few counts. The J gene is TRBJ1-5, the V gene TRBV6-4, with 7 bases aligning to TRBD1. Germline trimming cut 5 bases from V and 5 bases from J; bases unmatched to any gene: 3. Per the germline V gene, CDR1 is MRHNA and CDR2 is SNTAGT. This CDR3 region has 13 residues. The CDR3 DNA follows: TGTGCCAGCAGTCTCGACAGGGATCAGCCCCAGCATTTT. Amino acid sequence: CASSLDRDQPQHF.

As regards this clone: The junction shows a germline mismatch at one end, possibly a read error. This sequence joins TRBV20-1 and TRBJ2-1; D gene ambiguous. CDR3 length equals 14 residues. The V gene's germline CDR1 is DFQATT and CDR2 SNEGSKA (reference sequence). The CDR3 spells CSVRSVSLDNEQFF. CDR3 DNA sequence: TGCAGTGTTAGATCAGTTTCTCTGGACAATGAGCAGTTCTTC.

By share, this clone ranks as medium-sized (0.01 to 0.1%). The chain couples TRBV19 to TRBJ1-1; 7 bases map to TRBD1. V gave up 5 bases and J gave up 4 bases; unmatched junction bases: 13. CDR3 size: 16 residues. Germline loops: CDR1 LNHDA, CDR2 SQIVND (reference sequence). DNA of the CDR3: TGTGCCAGTAGTTCCCAACGAACCGACAGGGTCACTGAAGCTTTCTTT. Its protein is CASSSQRTDRVTEAFF.

The chain uses TRBV11-2 and TRBJ2-2; 7 bases fit TRBD1. Germline CDR1 reads SGHAT; CDR2 reads FQNNGV. The CDR3 runs to 16 residues. With 5 bases clipped from V and 2 bases from J, the junction kept 8 bases outside the gene matches. DNA for the CDR3: TGTGCCAGCAGCCGGCGAGGGACAGCTAACACCGGGGAGCTGTTTTTT. It translates to CASSRRGTANTGELFF.

This clone was counted between two and nine times. For the CDR3, the DNA is TGTGCCAGCAGTTACTACAGGGGGGGGGAGCAGTTCTTC. Translating it yields CASSYYRGGEQFF. The gene calls are TRBV6-5 and TRBJ2-1; D is perhaps TRBD1 (8 bases). Germline assignment: CDR1 MNHEY and CDR2 SVGAGI. The CDR3 spans 13 residues. V dropped 1 base and J dropped 10 bases, with 11 bases sitting between them.

This clone is labeled large (0.1 to 1%). The chain recombines TRBV2 with TRBJ2-7; D unclear. V gave up 10 bases and J gave up 2 bases, with 21 bases separating them. Germline CDR1 is SNHLY and CDR2 is FYNNEI. CDR3 size: 15 residues. CDR3 DNA sequence: TGTGCCACCATTCCCTCCCCCAGTTCCACCTACGAGCAGTACTTC. Translating it yields CATIPSPSSTYEQYF.

This clone was recorded a few times. J is TRBJ2-3 and V is TRBV6-1; D perhaps matches TRBD2 (5 bases). Germline CDR1 is MNHNS and CDR2 is SASEGT. V was pared by 3 bases and J by 4 bases, with 5 bases between. This CDR3 is 12 amino acids long. The CDR3 nucleotides are TGTGCCAGCAGTGATAGCGCAGATACGCAGTATTTT. Residues: CASSDSADTQYF.

The V gene is TRBV5-6, the J gene TRBJ1-2; 11 nucleotides line up with TRBD1. This CDR3 region has 14 residues. The germline CDR1 and CDR2 sequences are SGHDT and YYEEEE. V shed 3 bases, J shed 8 bases, and the junction held 6 bases outside the gene matches. CDR3 amino acids: CASSWTGGGEGYTF. The CDR3 DNA follows: TGTGCCAGCAGCTGGACAGGGGGCGGGGAGGGCTACACCTTC. The entire variable domain, with the rest obtained from reference TRBV5-6 and TRBJ1-2, is as follows: DAGVTQSPTHLIKTRGQQVTLRCSPKSGHDTVSWYQQALGQGPQFIFQYYEEEERQRGNFPDRFSGHQFPNYSSELNVNALLLGDSALYLCASSWTGGGEGYTFGSGTRLTVV.

This clone was picked up a small number of times. This rearrangement joins TRBV2 to TRBJ1-1; no firm D call. This CDR3 spans 11 amino acids. Germline V gene lookup returns CDR1 SNHLY and CDR2 FYNNEI. Trimming cost V 3 bases and J 10 bases, with 9 bases left between them. CDR3 in amino acids: CASSDGVVAFF. The CDR3 DNA is TGTGCCAGCAGTGACGGGGTAGTAGCTTTCTTT.

Ten or more counts support this clone. A read error is possible here, since a much larger clone lies one base away. The CDR3 region is CASSPRQGAANTEALF. CDR3 in DNA: TGTGCCAGCTCACCTAGACAGGGGGCGGCCAACACTGAAGCTCTCTTT. The chain carries TRBV18 and TRBJ1-1, with TRBD1 identical over 10 bases. The germline gives CDR1 KGHSH, CDR2 LQKENI. This CDR3 is built from 16 residues. The variable domain in full, with the rest retrieved from reference TRBV18 and TRBJ1-1, is NAGVMQNPRHLVRRRGQEARLRCSPMKGHSHVYWYRQLPEEGLKFMVYLQKENIIDESGMPKERFSAEFPKEGPSILRIQQVVRGDSAAYFCASSPRQGAANTEALFGQGTRLTVV.

The chain joins TRBV18 to TRBJ1-1; TRBD1 is a possible D gene (6 bases). The germline V and J ends were trimmed by 3 bases and 4 bases, with 12 bases remaining between them. Germline CDR1 reads KGHSH; CDR2 reads LQKENI. There are 14 residues in the CDR3. The CDR3 loop is CASSPGQRGTEAFF. CDR3 coding DNA: TGTGCCAGCTCACCCGGACAGAGGGGCACTGAAGCTTTCTTT. Full variable domain (rest looked up from reference TRBV18 and TRBJ1-1): NAGVMQNPRHLVRRRGQEARLRCSPMKGHSHVYWYRQLPEEGLKFMVYLQKENIIDESGMPKERFSAEFPKEGPSILRIQQVVRGDSAAYFCASSPGQRGTEAFFGQGTRLTVV.

The chain carries TRBV20-1 and TRBJ2-1, with D maybe TRBD1 (5 bases). Germline CDR1 and CDR2: DFQATT and SNEGSKA (reference sequence). CDR3 length: 14 residues. Trimming took 5 bases from V and 8 from J, leaving 19 bases between them. CDR3 amino acids: CSASNGASVDEQFF. CDR3 nucleotide sequence: TGCAGTGCTTCAAATGGGGCCAGTGTCGATGAGCAGTTCTTC.

By share of the sample, this clone is large. V gene TRBV11-2 combines with J gene TRBJ1-1; D is undetermined. The CDR3 has 13 amino acids. Germline V gene data show CDR1 as SGHAT and CDR2 as FQNNGV. V lost 6 bases and J 1 base, leaving 9 bases between the germline ends. The CDR3 DNA reads TGTGCCAGCAGTCTACAAGCGAACACTGAAGCTTTCTTT. This sequence encodes CASSLQANTEAFF.

This clone was observed many times. It may be a read error: a sequence one base away is much more abundant. V is TRBV6-1 and J is TRBJ1-1; no firm D call. CDR1 and CDR2 (germline): MNHNS, SASEGT. The CDR3 is 13 amino acids. V lost 6 bases, J lost 11 bases, and 19 bases lay in between. CDR3 in amino acids: CASSLSPGFNAFF. CDR3 nucleotides: TGTGCCAGCAGCCTATCTCCGGGCTTTAACGCTTTCTTT.

This clone was found a few times. The chain joins TRBV15 to TRBJ1-1; no clear D. The CDR3 loop spans 13 amino acids. V lost 9 bases and J 3 bases, leaving 14 bases between the germline ends. Germline V gene sequence: CDR1 LNHNV, CDR2 YYDKDF (reference sequence). The CDR3 DNA follows: TGTGCCACTGCATTAGCCCCGGACACTGAAGCTTTCTTT. Amino acids: CATALAPDTEAFF.

The chain has TRBV7-9 and TRBJ2-1, with a tentative D call TRBD1 (6 bases). Trimming pared 2 bases from V and 8 bases from J, leaving 13 bases between. Germline V gene lookup returns CDR1 SEHNR and CDR2 FQNEAQ (reference sequence). The CDR3 spans 14 residues. CDR3 region: CASSLRSQGDEQFF. DNA for the CDR3: TGTGCCAGCAGCTTAAGGTCACAGGGAGATGAGCAGTTCTTC.